This T cell receptor beta chain was recovered during a study of T cell changes during pregnancy in multiple sclerosis. The CDR3 consists of 15 residues. CDR1 and CDR2 from the germline V gene are LNHDA and SQIVND (reference sequence). V gave up 5 bases and J gave up 4 bases, with 15 bases separating them. This clone showed up just once. This table comes from immunoSEQ multiplex PCR, and its TCRdb copy is limited to in-frame clones, with some not included. This sample has just under 80,000 clones; 85% to 95% occur once, and the top ten carry over 0.8%. This sequence was found in a female donor with multiple sclerosis, enrolled in a pregnancy study. The material sequenced was peripheral blood, taken in the first trimester of pregnancy. The genes are TRBV19 and TRBJ1-5, with a tentative D call TRBD1 (5 bases). Written as DNA, the CDR3 is TGTGCCAGTAGTTCCTCGCCTGGGGGGAATCAGCCCCAGCATTTT. Its translation: CASSSSPGGNQPQHF.